Following are 4 T cell receptor beta chains from one sample sequenced in a study of control samples from healthy donors and cancer patients. The assay was immunoSEQ multiplex PCR, and TCRdb's table has in-frame clones only and misses some. This table holds under 200,000 clones, under 96% found once. Material for sequencing was blood. The receptors stem from a woman in her 30s in good health.

The V and J genes are TRBV15 and TRBJ2-3; no definite D call. Between the trimmed V and J ends, which lost 8 bases and 0 bases, there was a span of 18 bases. CDR1 LNHNV and CDR2 YYDKDF come from the germline V gene (reference sequence). The CDR3 totals 16 residues. As DNA, the CDR3 is TGTGCCACCTCTAGGGCCACGGTCGGTAGCACAGATACGCAGTATTTT. Residues: CATSRATVGSTDTQYF.

The V call is TRBV4-2, the J call TRBJ1-6; tentative D call: TRBD1 (5 bases). Trimming left V 2 bases short and J 7 bases short, with 12 bases between. The CDR3 covers 15 residues. Germline lookup yields CDR1 LGHNA and CDR2 YNFKEQ. CDR3 nucleotide sequence: TGTGCCAGCAGCCAACTCATCAGGGAGAATTCACCCCTCCACTTT. Amino acids: CASSQLIRENSPLHF.

The chain links TRBV6-5 to TRBJ1-6; 9 positions match TRBD1. Germline CDR1 MNHEY, CDR2 SVGAGI. There are 14 residues in the CDR3. V shed 6 bases and J 9 bases; nucleotides not matched to a gene: 6. The CDR3, as DNA: TGTGCCAGCAGCCGGGACAGGGCTAGTTCACCCCTCCACTTT. Protein sequence: CASSRDRASSPLHF.

The chain combines TRBV28 with TRBJ2-2; 7 nucleotides match TRBD2. The CDR3 is made up of 13 amino acids. V was pared by 11 bases and J by 3 bases, with 6 bases of the junction left unmatched. Germline V gene data show CDR1 as MDHEN and CDR2 as SYDVKM. The CDR3 nucleotides are TGTGCCTCCGGGGGGTTCGACACCGGGGAGCTGTTTTTT. Encoded protein: CASGGFDTGELFF.